This T cell receptor (beta chain) was identified during a study of blood T cell repertoires in COVID-19. Sequenced by immunoSEQ multiplex PCR; TCRdb stores in-frame clones only, minus some. Seen here are 65,000 to 95,000 clones, about 83% observed once, and the top ten hold more than 7.5%. Germline V gene sequence: CDR1 SGHTA, CDR2 FQGTGA. The CDR3 length is 16 residues. Trimming at V came to 2 bases and at J to 2 bases, leaving 4 bases not matched to a gene. The receptor was derived from a man younger than 40 with acute or convalescent COVID-19. V gene TRBV7-3 combines with J gene TRBJ2-1, with 9 bases lining up with TRBD1. The material sequenced was peripheral blood. CDR3 bases: TGTGCCAGCAGCTTAGGGACAGGGCCCGCCTACAATGAGCAGTTCTTC. Translated, it gives CASSLGTGPAYNEQFF.